This T cell receptor beta chain was sequenced during a study of T-cell memory formation after mild COVID-19. TCRdb recomputed calls from the 5' RACE reads with MiXCR, one row per CDR3 protein. The sample carries 100,000 to 120,000 distinct CDR3 sequences, about a fifth recorded once. CDR1 SGHAT and CDR2 FQNNGV come from the germline V gene. V lost 5 bases, J lost 5 bases, and 18 bases lay in between. The CDR3 loop spans 15 amino acids. This clonotype was found a few times. Antigen specificity is unknown. The study, taken as a whole, reports: Later expanders leaned CD4+, whereas clones that contracted between day 15 and 85 were balanced CD4/CD8.

Sequenced input: PBMCs or a T cell subset sorted from them (not recorded which). The rearrangement uses TRBV11-2 and TRBJ2-5; a weak D match, TRBD2 (7 bases). The sequence was collected from a man aged 18-30 years who had mild COVID-19 (a few samples of this study predate the infection). Cell type and time point are not known. DNA for the CDR3: TGTGCCAGCAGCCCGGGACGGGGGGCGGGTGAGACCCAGTACTTC. Its protein is CASSPGRGAGETQYF.